Shown below are 30 T cell receptor beta chains from a single sample sequenced in a study of cytomegalovirus exposure and HLA in healthy donors. PCR was performed using 60 Vbeta and 13 Jbeta primers. Method: immunoSEQ multiplex PCR; TCRdb's copy keeps in-frame clones and lacks some. Here the sample spans some 170,000 clones, around 77% being singletons. Sequenced input: PBMCs. The receptors shown here come from a woman aged 25 to 39 in good health and CMV-seronegative.

This chain connects TRBV10-3 to TRBJ2-1; 8 bases fit TRBD1. The V gene's germline CDR1 is ENHRY and CDR2 SYGVKD. J gave up 5 bases and V 6 bases, and 9 bases lay outside the gene matches. This CDR3 has 15 amino acids. CDR3 nucleotide sequence: TGTGCCATCAGCAAGGGACAGGTCCTCAACAATGAGCAGTTCTTC. Amino acids: CAISKGQVLNNEQFF.

The V call is TRBV5-4, the J call TRBJ2-7, with D tentatively TRBD1 (5 bases). V lost 4 bases, J lost 8 bases, and 22 bases lay in between. CDR1 is SGHNT, CDR2 YYREEE, per germline (reference sequence). There are 15 residues in the CDR3. CDR3 coding DNA: TGTGCCAGCAGCCGCCCCAGCCAACAAGGGGTGCAGCAGTACTTC. This gives the protein CASSRPSQQGVQQYF.

V is TRBV29-1 and J is TRBJ2-7; 11 bases align to TRBD1. From germline, CDR1 is SQVTM and CDR2 ANQGSEA. J gave up 1 base and V 5 bases, and 4 bases lay outside the gene matches. The CDR3 covers 14 residues. CDR3 DNA sequence: TGCAGCGTTTCCGGGACAGGGGGGTCCTACGAGCAGTACTTC. Amino acid sequence: CSVSGTGGSYEQYF.

In its sample, this clone was seen a few times. The V and J genes are TRBV5-5 and TRBJ2-3; the match to TRBD2 covers 10 bases. Unmatched junction bases numbered 11, after V lost 3 bases and J lost 1 base. CDR3 size: 18 residues. The V gene's germline CDR1 is SGHKS and CDR2 YYEKEE (reference sequence). CDR3 region: CASSSPYLAGGGTDTQYF. The CDR3 DNA reads TGTGCCAGCAGCTCCCCCTATTTAGCGGGAGGTGGCACAGATACGCAGTATTTT.

This clone showed up just once. Germline and junction disagree at one end, which may indicate a read error. The chain has TRBV30 and TRBJ1-2, with TRBD1 matching over 8 bases. Germline V gene lookup returns CDR1 GTSNPN and CDR2 SVGIG (reference sequence). The CDR3 spans 14 residues. The CDR3 nucleotides are TGTGCCTTGGACAGGGATGCTGTAAGCTATGGCTACCCCTTC. This gives the protein CALDRDAVSYGYPF.

The CDR3 is CASVFSGTVYNEQFF. The CDR3 DNA reads as TGTGCCAGCGTTTTTTCCGGGACAGTATACAATGAGCAGTTCTTC. V is TRBV6-1 and J is TRBJ2-1; 7 bases match TRBD1. CDR1 and CDR2 (germline): MNHNS, SASEGT. The CDR3 is made up of 15 amino acids. V shed 8 bases, J shed 4 bases, and the junction held 11 bases outside the gene matches.

The rearrangement uses TRBV27 and TRBJ2-1; 10 bases line up with TRBD2. From germline, CDR1 is MNHEY and CDR2 SMNVEV (reference sequence). CDR3 length equals 18 residues. Trimming at V came to 1 base and at J to 1 base, leaving 7 bases not matched to a gene. CDR3 protein: CASSLFSQLAGSYNEQFF. In DNA, the CDR3 is TGTGCCAGCAGTTTATTCTCCCAACTAGCGGGATCCTACAATGAGCAGTTCTTC.

This sequence joins TRBV7-9 and TRBJ1-1, with a possible D match to TRBD1 (5 bases). Germline CDR1 and CDR2: SEHNR and FQNEAQ (reference sequence). V was clipped by 5 bases and J by 0 bases, with 7 bases between them. This CDR3 region has 13 residues. CDR3: CASSARVNTEAFF. The CDR3 nucleotides are TGTGCCAGCAGCGCCAGGGTGAACACTGAAGCTTTCTTT.

A single count supports this clone. The chain recombines TRBV30 with TRBJ1-6; D gene ambiguous. Germline assignment: CDR1 GTSNPN and CDR2 SVGIG (reference sequence). This CDR3 comprises 18 residues. Trimming shortened V by 3 bases and J by 7 bases, and 25 bases separated the two germline ends. The CDR3 DNA reads TGTGCCTGGAGAAGGTCCCGCGGGGTCAGTACGACCAATTCACCCCTCCACTTT. Its protein is CAWRRSRGVSTTNSPLHF.

The rearrangement uses TRBV29-1 and TRBJ2-1, with D maybe TRBD2 (8 bases). V was pared by 4 bases and J by 10 bases, with 20 bases between. The CDR3 covers 14 residues. The germline CDR1 and CDR2 sequences are SQVTM and ANQGSEA. The CDR3 nucleotides are TGCAGCGTTGGGGGGACAGCGGGGGCTCTGGAGCAGTTCTTC. This codes for CSVGGTAGALEQFF.

This clone was detected only a few times. The chain joins TRBV29-1 to TRBJ1-4; D unresolved. This CDR3 region has 12 residues. The germline gives CDR1 SQVTM, CDR2 ANQGSEA. Trimming shortened V by 3 bases and J by 4 bases, and 6 bases separated the two germline ends. In DNA form, the CDR3 reads TGCAGCGTTGAGAACAATAATGAAAAACTGTTTTTT. Translated: CSVENNNEKLFF.

The rearrangement links TRBV28 to TRBJ2-5; 7 nucleotides line up with TRBD2. This CDR3 comprises 15 residues. Losses at the gene ends were 8 bases for V and 1 base for J; bases not matched to a gene: 10. Per germline, CDR1 MDHEN and CDR2 SYDVKM. The CDR3: CASGGGRRIQETQYF. The CDR3 DNA is TGTGCCAGCGGGGGGGGTAGGCGGATCCAAGAGACCCAGTACTTC. Using reference TRBV28 and TRBJ2-5 for the parts outside the CDR3, the full variable domain is DVKVTQSSRYLVKRTGEKVFLECVQDMDHENMFWYRQDPGLGLRLIYFSYDVKMKEKGDIPEGYSVSREKKERFSLILESASTNQTSMYLCASGGGRRIQETQYFGPGTRLLVL.

The chain links TRBV9 to TRBJ2-1, with TRBD2 identical over 7 bases. The length of the CDR3 is 15 residues. CDR1 and CDR2 from the germline V gene are SGDLS and YYNGEE. After removal of 0 bases from V and 10 bases from J, the junction contained 10 bases not matched to a gene. The CDR3 region has the DNA TGTGCCAGCAGCGTAGCTGGGGACTACCTTCCGGAGCAGTTCTTC. It specifies CASSVAGDYLPEQFF.

The gene calls are TRBV6-1 and TRBJ2-3; TRBD1 matches 7 bases. This CDR3 has 15 residues. The trim removed 4 bases at V and 0 bases at J, leaving 4 bases unmatched. CDR1 is MNHNS, CDR2 SASEGT, per germline. CDR3: CASSGRGRSTDTQYF. In nucleotides, the CDR3 is TGTGCCAGCAGTGGTAGGGGGCGGAGCACAGATACGCAGTATTTT.

CDR3: CASSRTSGSYEQYF. The CDR3, as DNA: TGTGCCAGCAGCCGGACTAGCGGGAGCTACGAGCAGTACTTC. This chain links TRBV14 with TRBJ2-7; 13 bases map to TRBD2. Germline V lookup: CDR1 SGHDN, CDR2 FVKESK. The CDR3 spans 14 residues. Trimming cost V 4 bases and J 3 bases; bases outside gene matches: 0.

The chain links TRBV7-2 to TRBJ2-7, with 14 positions matching TRBD2. The germline V gene encodes CDR1 SGHTA and CDR2 FQGNSA. V gave up 5 bases and J gave up 2 bases; unmatched junction bases: 2. The CDR3 length is 15 residues. The CDR3 loop is CASSLGLAGAYEQYF. The CDR3 coding sequence is TGTGCCAGCAGCCTGGGACTAGCGGGAGCCTACGAGCAGTACTTC.

The gene calls are TRBV18 and TRBJ1-3; D may be TRBD1 (5 bases). This CDR3 has 15 amino acids. The V end lost 3 bases, the J end lost 4 bases, and 13 bases lay between the germline ends. In germline, CDR1 is KGHSH, CDR2 LQKENI. The CDR3 region has the DNA TGTGCCAGCTCACCCAGCCGGGGGGACGGAAACACCATATATTTT. Translation gives CASSPSRGDGNTIYF. Complete variable domain (other parts from reference TRBV18 and TRBJ1-3): NAGVMQNPRHLVRRRGQEARLRCSPMKGHSHVYWYRQLPEEGLKFMVYLQKENIIDESGMPKERFSAEFPKEGPSILRIQQVVRGDSAAYFCASSPSRGDGNTIYFGEGSWLTVV.

The CDR3 DNA reads TGTGCCAGCTCACCACAGGGGTATGGGGAGACCCAGTACTTC. This codes for CASSPQGYGETQYF. The chain is built from TRBV18 and TRBJ2-5, with D tentatively TRBD1 (5 bases). Trimming stripped 1 base from V and 5 bases from J, with 11 bases between. This CDR3 contains 14 residues. Germline V CDR1 and CDR2: KGHSH, LQKENI.

The rearrangement uses TRBV18 and TRBJ2-7; TRBD1 aligns across 8 bases. Trimming at V came to 2 bases and at J to 0 bases, leaving 6 bases not matched to a gene. The CDR3 totals 16 residues. Germline lookup yields CDR1 KGHSH and CDR2 LQKENI. The CDR3 sequence: CASSPFPGQASYEQYF. In DNA, the CDR3 is TGTGCCAGCTCACCATTCCCGGGACAGGCCTCCTACGAGCAGTACTTC. The full variable domain, in which reference TRBV18 and TRBJ2-7 provide the parts outside the CDR3, is NAGVMQNPRHLVRRRGQEARLRCSPMKGHSHVYWYRQLPEEGLKFMVYLQKENIIDESGMPKERFSAEFPKEGPSILRIQQVVRGDSAAYFCASSPFPGQASYEQYFGPGTRLTVT.

V gene TRBV14 combines with J gene TRBJ2-3, with D possibly TRBD2 on 5 matching bases. Germline values: CDR1 SGHDN, CDR2 FVKESK. The ends were cut back, 0 bases at V and 3 bases at J, with 13 bases in the middle. The CDR3 contains 16 residues. The CDR3 sequence is CASSQDYGGNTDTQYF. The DNA for the CDR3 is TGTGCCAGCAGCCAAGACTACGGAGGTAATACAGATACGCAGTATTTT.

This chain joins TRBV5-1 and TRBJ1-4; 10 nucleotides agree with TRBD1. J gave up 6 bases and V 4 bases, and 12 bases lay outside the gene matches. This CDR3 has 17 residues. Germline lookup yields CDR1 SGHRS and CDR2 YFSETQ. CDR3 residues: CASSTAGQGVDDEKLFF. The CDR3 bases are TGCGCCAGCAGCACCGCCGGACAGGGGGTGGATGATGAAAAACTGTTTTTT.

The gene calls are TRBV4-3 and TRBJ2-1, with 14 bases lining up with TRBD2. After removal of 2 bases from V and 2 bases from J, the junction contained 14 bases not matched to a gene. CDR1 is LGHNA and CDR2 is YSLEER in the germline V gene. The CDR3 length is 21 residues. The CDR3 spells CASSQLTGTSGSTGTYNEQFF. For the CDR3, the DNA is TGCGCCAGCAGCCAATTGACCGGGACTAGCGGGAGTACAGGAACCTACAATGAGCAGTTCTTC.

The genes are TRBV11-3 and TRBJ1-1, with TRBD1 as a possible D gene (6 bases). V shed 6 bases and J shed 3 bases, with 14 bases lying between them. Germline CDR1 is SGHNT and CDR2 is YENEEA. The CDR3 is 14 amino acids. The CDR3 nucleotides are TGTGCCAGCAGGCAGGGGCGAGCGGACACTGAAGCTTTCTTT. Protein sequence: CASRQGRADTEAFF.

The chain uses TRBV29-1 and TRBJ2-1; 8 nucleotides line up with TRBD1. V gave up 4 bases and J gave up 8 bases; unmatched junction bases: 16. The CDR3 sequence is 16 residues long. Germline CDR1 reads SQVTM; CDR2 reads ANQGSEA. The CDR3 is CSVVGGPEDRVDEQFF. CDR3 DNA sequence: TGCAGCGTTGTTGGAGGACCGGAGGACAGGGTCGATGAGCAGTTCTTC.

The chain combines TRBV25-1 with TRBJ2-1; 7 nucleotides line up with TRBD1. The CDR3 sequence is 15 residues long. V dropped 5 bases and J dropped 0; count of bases not matched to a gene: 4. Germline V gives CDR1 MGHDK, CDR2 SYGVNS. The CDR3 DNA sequence: TGTGCCAGCAGTAGACAGGGCCGCTCCTACAATGAGCAGTTCTTC. Its translation: CASSRQGRSYNEQFF. The full variable domain, completed using reference TRBV25-1 and TRBJ2-1, is EADIYQTPRYLVIGTGKKITLECSQTMGHDKMYWYQQDPGMELHLIHYSYGVNSTEKGDLSSESTVSRIRTEHFPLTLESARPSHTSQYLCASSRQGRSYNEQFFGPGTRLTVL.

V usage is TRBV7-6 and J usage is TRBJ2-5; 7 bases match TRBD2. The germline V gene encodes CDR1 SGHVS and CDR2 FNYEAQ. This CDR3 is built from 15 residues. Losses at the gene ends were 5 bases for V and 1 base for J; bases not matched to a gene: 7. CDR3 in amino acids: CASSPGSGGQETQYF. Here the CDR3 DNA reads TGTGCCAGCAGCCCCGGGTCGGGGGGCCAAGAGACCCAGTACTTC.

V and J are TRBV5-4 and TRBJ2-5; perhaps TRBD1 as D (5 bases). Gene TRBJ2-7 matches the end of the DNA better, so the J call may be wrong. Germline CDR1 and CDR2: SGHNT and YYREEE (reference sequence). There are 14 residues in the CDR3. This CDR3 reads CASSLEQVSYEQYF. CDR3 nucleotides: TGTGCCAGCAGCTTAGAACAGGTCAGCTACGAGCAGTACTTC.

The chain couples TRBV27 to TRBJ2-5, with no clear D. Trimming stripped 0 bases from V and 2 bases from J, with 10 bases between. This CDR3 has 15 amino acids. In germline, CDR1 is MNHEY, CDR2 SMNVEV (reference sequence). The CDR3 coding sequence is TGTGCCAGCAGTTTATCGGTAGCAGAACAAGAGACCCAGTACTTC. It encodes CASSLSVAEQETQYF.

To note about this clone: A read error may produce the germline difference seen at one junction end. The V and J genes are TRBV29-1 and TRBJ1-2; D may be TRBD1 (6 bases). Germline V gene sequence: CDR1 SQVTM, CDR2 ANQGSEA. The CDR3 spans 10 residues. The CDR3 protein is CSVQGNGYPF. The CDR3 nucleotides are TGCAGCGTTCAGGGGAATGGCTACCCCTTC.

The chain is built from TRBV27 and TRBJ1-4; D not certain. Germline V gene sequence: CDR1 MNHEY, CDR2 SMNVEV (reference sequence). V was trimmed by 1 base and J by 5 bases, leaving 11 bases between them. The CDR3 length is 15 residues. The CDR3 DNA follows: TGTGCCAGCAGTTTATTCGGAGGGCGAAATGAAAAACTGTTTTTT. This encodes CASSLFGGRNEKLFF.